The next 8 T cell receptor beta chains were all read from a single sample in a study of blood T cell repertoires in COVID-19 (dated by TCRdb to 2020 to 2021). The library was prepared using the immunoSEQ multiplex PCR assay. This is the immuneACCESS table as TCRdb keeps it, with only in-frame sequences that have V and J called. A part of the clones is gone; compared with another copy, unresolved V genes explain less than half, and the rest is unexplained. This sample is represented by about 180,000 clones; about 88% of them were singletons. Roughly 5% of the sample lies in the top ten. The sample comprised peripheral blood. All receptors come from a woman in her forties or fifties with COVID-19, enrolled during active disease.

This sequence joins TRBV19 and TRBJ2-7; 8 nucleotides line up with TRBD1. Germline assignment: CDR1 LNHDA and CDR2 SQIVND (reference sequence). J was trimmed by 4 bases and V by 4 bases; bases with no gene match: 6. This CDR3 comprises 14 residues. CDR3 in DNA: TGTGCCAGTAGTACCGCCTGGACAGGGTACGAGCAGTACTTC. This sequence encodes CASSTAWTGYEQYF. The full variable domain, completed using reference TRBV19 and TRBJ2-7, is DGGITQSPKYLFRKEGQNVTLSCEQNLNHDAMYWYRQDPGQGLRLIYYSQIVNDFQKGDIAEGYSVSREKKESFPLTVTSAQKNPTAFYLCASSTAWTGYEQYFGPGTRLTVT.

The chain's CDR3 is CASSEVAGGWETQYF. In DNA, the CDR3 is TGTGCCAGCAGTGAGGTAGCGGGGGGCTGGGAGACCCAGTACTTC. This chain links TRBV25-1 with TRBJ2-5, with 10 positions matching TRBD2. Germline CDR1 reads MGHDK; CDR2 reads SYGVNS. Trimming at V came to 3 bases and at J to 5 bases, leaving 6 bases not matched to a gene. The CDR3 runs 15 residues.

This chain uses TRBV9 with TRBJ2-3; TRBD2 is a possible D gene (7 bases). The germline V gene has CDR1 SGDLS and CDR2 YYNGEE. The CDR3 contains 15 residues. V shed 4 bases and J shed 6 bases, with 18 bases lying between them. The CDR3 bases are TGTGCCAGCAGCCCCAGGGGAGGGCTCGAGGATACGCAGTATTTT. Its translation is CASSPRGGLEDTQYF.

The rearrangement links TRBV7-6 to TRBJ1-2, with a tentative D call TRBD1 (6 bases). CDR1 SGHVS and CDR2 FNYEAQ come from the germline V gene. The CDR3 is made up of 15 amino acids. V lost 1 base to trimming and J lost 6 bases, with 15 bases between them. CDR3 region: CASSLVGQGLDGYTF. CDR3 DNA: TGTGCCAGCAGCTTAGTTGGGCAGGGGCTCGATGGCTACACCTTC.

V and J are TRBV6-5 and TRBJ2-1, with D tentatively TRBD1 (5 bases). The CDR3 is made up of 13 amino acids. V lost 5 bases, J lost 5 bases, and 10 bases lay in between. Germline CDR1 is MNHEY and CDR2 is SVGAGI. The DNA for the CDR3 is TGTGCCAGCAGTAAATCAGGGAACAATGAGCAGTTCTTC. Translated: CASSKSGNNEQFF.

This chain joins TRBV5-4 and TRBJ2-7; the D gene is possibly TRBD1 (6 bases). The CDR3 covers 13 residues. Germline V gene lookup returns CDR1 SGHNT and CDR2 YYREEE (reference sequence). The V gene lost 5 bases and the J gene lost 6 bases, with 15 bases spanning the gap. The CDR3 protein is CASRNSGVFEQYF. The CDR3 bases are TGTGCCAGCAGAAACTCAGGGGTTTTCGAGCAGTACTTC.

This clone appeared a few times. The chain links TRBV5-4 to TRBJ2-7; the D gene is possibly TRBD2 (7 bases). The CDR3 extends over 14 amino acids. Germline values: CDR1 SGHNT, CDR2 YYREEE (reference sequence). Trimming removed 6 bases at V and 7 bases at J, with 20 bases between. CDR3 residues: CASTKEGGFSEQYF. The CDR3 DNA is TGTGCCAGCACCAAAGAGGGGGGGTTCTCGGAGCAGTACTTC.

The chain recombines TRBV12-3 or TRBV12-4 with TRBJ2-3; 7 positions match TRBD2. The CDR3 length is 12 residues. Germline trimming cut 3 bases from V and 6 bases from J; bases unmatched to any gene: 0. The CDR3 loop is CASSFGRDTQYF. CDR3 nucleotides: TGTGCCAGCAGTTTCGGGAGGGATACGCAGTATTTT.